This T cell receptor beta chain was recovered during a study of T cell responses to AZD1222 COVID-19 vaccine. General study findings and limits: The repertoires were collected only after the peak T cell response.

On this clone: Its antigen is unknown.

Profiled with immunoSEQ multiplex PCR; TCRdb holds only in-frame clones, not every one. Of approximately 67,000 clones listed, roughly 87% were seen once; the top ten hold around 30%. This TCR was sampled from an adult who received the AZD1222 COVID-19 vaccine. The sequencing used peripheral blood, collected 28 days after the second AZD1222 dose.

This CDR3 reads CASSRTEQETQYF. In nucleotides, the CDR3 is TGTGCCAGCAGCCGGACAGAGCAAGAGACCCAGTACTTC. The genes are TRBV5-4 and TRBJ2-5; D perhaps matches TRBD1 (6 bases). Trimming cost V 4 bases and J 2 bases, with 9 bases left between them. Germline V gene data show CDR1 as SGHNT and CDR2 as YYREEE (reference sequence). The CDR3 totals 13 residues.